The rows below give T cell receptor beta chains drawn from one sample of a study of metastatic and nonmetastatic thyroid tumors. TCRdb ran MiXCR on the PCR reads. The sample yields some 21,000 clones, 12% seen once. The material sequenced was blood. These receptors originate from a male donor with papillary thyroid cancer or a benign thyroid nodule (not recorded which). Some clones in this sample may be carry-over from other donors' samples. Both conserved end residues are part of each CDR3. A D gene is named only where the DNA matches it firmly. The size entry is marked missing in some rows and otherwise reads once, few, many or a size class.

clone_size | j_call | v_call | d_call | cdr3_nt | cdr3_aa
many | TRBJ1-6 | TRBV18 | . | TGTGCCAGCTCACTGGACAGACTAAATTCACCCCTCCACTTT | CASSLDRLNSPLHF
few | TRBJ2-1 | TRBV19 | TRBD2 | TGTGCCAGTAGTATAGCCAGCGGGGGGGCCGGAGTCTACAATGAGCAGTTCTTC | CASSIASGGAGVYNEQFF
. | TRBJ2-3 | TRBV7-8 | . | TGTGCCAGCAGCACCCCCCGGGGCGGCACCACAGATACGCAGTATTTT | CASSTPRGGTTDTQYF
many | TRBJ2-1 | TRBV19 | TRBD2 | TGTGCCAGTGGGGGGGGATATGGGGATGAGCAGTTCTTC | CASGGGYGDEQFF
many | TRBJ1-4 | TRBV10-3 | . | TGTGCCATCAGTGAGTCTAATGAAAAACTGTTTTTT | CAISESNEKLFF
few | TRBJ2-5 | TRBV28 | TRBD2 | TGTGCCAGCAGTTTGTTCCCCCTAGCGGGAAGCCAAGAGACCCAGTACTTC | CASSLFPLAGSQETQYF
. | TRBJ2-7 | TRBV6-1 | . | TGTGCCAGCAGTAAATCCCAGGAAAACTACGAGCAGTACTTC | CASSKSQENYEQYF
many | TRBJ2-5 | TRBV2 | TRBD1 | TGTGCCAGCAGTGACAGGGGGCTGGAGACCCAGTACTTC | CASSDRGLETQYF
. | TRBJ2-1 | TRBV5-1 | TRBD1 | TGCGCCAGCAGCTTTGACAGGGTGAACAATGAGCAGTTCTTC | CASSFDRVNNEQFF
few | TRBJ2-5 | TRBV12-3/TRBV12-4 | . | TGTGCCAGCAGTTTGCCGGAGTACCAAGAGACCCAGTACTTC | CASSLPEYQETQYF
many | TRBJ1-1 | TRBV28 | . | TGTGCCAGCAGCCTGGGGACAACCATGAACACTGAAGCTTTCTTT | CASSLGTTMNTEAFF
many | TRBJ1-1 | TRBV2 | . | TGTGCCAGCAGTCCCCAGGGAACCACTGAAGCTTTCTTT | CASSPQGTTEAFF
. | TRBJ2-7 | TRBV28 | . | TGTGCCAGCAGTAATGCGGGGACAGTCGGGGAGCAGTACTTC | CASSNAGTVGEQYF
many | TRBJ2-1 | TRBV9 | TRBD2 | TGTGCCAGCAGCGTAGCCGGGGGGGGAGGAGGTCTCAATGAGCAGTTCTTC | CASSVAGGGGGLNEQFF
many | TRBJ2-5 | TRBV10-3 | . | TGTGCCATCAGTGGCAGCGGTCAAGAGACCCAGTACTTC | CAISGSGQETQYF
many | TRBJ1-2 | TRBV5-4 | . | TGTGCCAGCAGCCCGGATGAAAACTATGGCTACACCTTC | CASSPDENYGYTF
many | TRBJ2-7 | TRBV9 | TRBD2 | TGTGCCAGCAGCCCCAGACTAGCGGGACAGTACGAGCAGTACTTC | CASSPRLAGQYEQYF
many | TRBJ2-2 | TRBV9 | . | TGTGCCAGCAGCGTTTACGGAATGACCGGGGAGCTGTTTTTT | CASSVYGMTGELFF
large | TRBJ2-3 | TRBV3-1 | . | TGTGCCAGCAGCCAAGAAGGGTGGGACCCGGGGGATACGCAGTATTTT | CASSQEGWDPGDTQYF
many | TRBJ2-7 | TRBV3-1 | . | TGTGCCAGCAGCCAGGTAATTCCGGCCTACGAGCAGTACTTC | CASSQVIPAYEQYF